The 4 T cell receptor beta chains below all came from one sample that was sequenced in a study of early T cells in non-severe SARS-CoV-2 infection. MiXCR was run by TCRdb on the 5' RACE reads, yielding one entry per CDR3 protein. The table shows 70,000 or so distinct CDR3 sequences, with roughly 4.8% occurring only once. The specimen was whole blood, collected at baseline. These receptors came from an adult who was a healthcare worker with PCR-confirmed SARS-CoV-2 infection or an uninfected control (not recorded which). The donor label of this sample is uncertain.

This clonotype has a handful of counts. The rearrangement joins TRBV3-1 to TRBJ1-1; TRBD1 aligns across 11 bases. Germline CDR1 and CDR2: LGHDT and YNNKEL (reference sequence). The CDR3 has 12 residues. The V gene end was trimmed by 3 bases and the J gene end by 10 bases; junction bases not matched to a gene: 1. The CDR3 DNA follows: TGTGCCAGCAGCCAGGGGACAGGGGGAGCTTTCTTT. This gives the protein CASSQGTGGAFF.

The J gene is TRBJ1-1, the V gene TRBV3-1; the match to TRBD1 covers 12 bases. This CDR3 is 16 amino acids long. The V segment lost 5 bases and the J segment 1 base; nucleotides outside the gene matches: 5. Germline V gene lookup returns CDR1 LGHDT and CDR2 YNNKEL (reference sequence). CDR3 DNA: TGTGCCAGCAGCGGGACAGGGGGCGGTCGGAACACTGAAGCTTTCTTT. It encodes CASSGTGGGRNTEAFF.

This clonotype was seen more than once but under ten times. The chain is built from TRBV11-2 and TRBJ1-1; maybe TRBD1 (6 bases). The V gene lost 1 base and the J gene lost 0 bases, with 15 bases spanning the gap. The CDR3 is 17 amino acids. Germline V lookup: CDR1 SGHAT, CDR2 FQNNGV. In nucleotides, the CDR3 is TGTGCCAGCAGCTTAGTGAGGCAGGGGTCCTTGAACACTGAAGCTTTCTTT. Its translation: CASSLVRQGSLNTEAFF.

This clonotype showed up many times. The chain employs TRBV7-3 and TRBJ2-5; TRBD2 agrees at 8 bases. The CDR3 loop spans 17 amino acids. The V gene's germline CDR1 is SGHTA and CDR2 FQGTGA. V shed 5 bases and J 3 bases; nucleotides not matched to a gene: 14. Written as DNA, the CDR3 is TGTGCCAGCAGCCCGCAAAGCGGGGGCTGGTTCAAAGAGACCCAGTACTTC. Encoded protein: CASSPQSGGWFKETQYF. Full variable domain (outside the CDR3, taken from reference TRBV7-3 and TRBJ2-5): GAGVSQTPSNKVTEKGKYVELRCDPISGHTALYWYRQSLGQGPEFLIYFQGTGAADDSGLPNDRFFAVRPEGSVSTLKIQRTERGDSAVYLCASSPQSGGWFKETQYFGPGTRLLVL.